This T cell receptor (beta chain) was retrieved from a study of blood T cell repertoires in COVID-19 (dated by TCRdb to 2020 to 2021). About the investigation overall: Collaborator samples came from the United States, Italy and Spain and covered acute and convalescent phases of COVID-19. The prospective study material was composed of cDNA or gDNA derived from T cells, B-cell-depleted T cells, or PBMCs. Subjects who had been exposed to COVID-19, were actively infected with it, or had recovered from it provided the deeply sampled blood TCRbeta repertoires that made up the dataset. The repertoires were released in a freely available public database intended as a resource for research on the immune response to SARS-CoV-2. The samples were drawn from two sources: the first 160 participants of the ongoing ImmuneRACE study, and 1,000 to 1,500 subjects contributed by 6 global collaborators. The sample metadata nearly always contained a de-identified subject ID, COVID-19 status, age in years and sex. HLA class I and class II types, where available, came from metadata supplied by the sample provider rather than from assay-based typing.

A note on this clone: There is no known antigen for this receptor. No base quality values were provided; no much bigger clone lies one nucleotide off.

CDR3 length: 15 amino acids, cysteine to phenylalanine. Just the 45-base CDR3 DNA is kept, in frame starting at base 1. CDR1 and CDR2 (LGHDT, YNNKEL) derive from the germline V gene (reference sequence). Trimming accounts for 4 bases at V and 6 bases at J, while the number of junction bases matched to no gene is 9. TCRbeta CDR3 regions were amplified from genomic DNA by means of the immunoSEQ Assay, a bias-controlled multiplex PCR. In the authors' own workflow: The number of nucleated cells in each sample was estimated by amplification of reference gene primers within the assay. Sequence reads were collapsed and filtered to measure the absolute abundance of every unique TCRbeta CDR3 rearrangement. For each sample, productive Simpson clonality was calculated as the square root of Simpson's diversity index across productive rearrangements. As stored in TCRdb, this immuneACCESS dataset retains in-frame rearrangements with V and J assigned. A fraction of the clones does not appear; measured against another copy, unresolved V genes explain less than half of the discrepancy, and the remainder lacks a known reason. V and J calls and clone size are given by that table; D and trimming were obtained from the DNA. A total of about 160,000 clones appear in this sample, roughly 91% of them only once. The top ten clonotypes cover around 4.6% of the sample.

Collaborating institutions collected whole blood in K2EDTA tubes following their own protocols. For TCRbeta analysis, collaborator samples were shipped as frozen whole blood, as isolated PBMCs, or as DNA extracted from either sample type. What the research found in general, with its limitations: Clinical and demographic metadata were provided uncurated, with the amount varying by source and participant.

This sequence uses TRBV3-1 (or the pseudogene TRBV3-2) and TRBJ1-1; 9 middle bases align to TRBD1. Material for sequencing was peripheral blood. The TCR originated in a woman in her fifties or sixties with acute or convalescent COVID-19. The nucleotide sequence reads TGTGCCAGCAGCCCATACGGACAGGGGAGTTCTGAAGCTTTCTTT. This yields the protein CASSPYGQGSSEAFF.